This is a list of T cell receptor beta chains from one sample in a study of blood T cell repertoires in COVID-19. Clones were sequenced by immunoSEQ multiplex PCR, and TCRdb holds only the in-frame ones, with some missing. The sample has approximately 240,000 clones, around 81% seen once. The sample was peripheral blood. These receptor sequences come from a woman aged 55-69 years with acute or convalescent COVID-19. Each CDR3 is given with its conserved first and last residue. Each record gives: D gene, J gene, V gene, clone size, CDR3 protein, CDR3 DNA. A D gene is named only where the DNA matches it firmly. Only some rows state a clone size, as once, few, many or a class for expanded clones.

>TRBD1|TRBJ2-2|TRBV24-1|NA
CATSDAPGQGNTGELFF
TGTGCCACCAGTGATGCACCGGGACAGGGGAACACCGGGGAGCTGTTTTTT
>NA|TRBJ1-4|TRBV11-2|NA
CASSLGRAEIATNEKLFF
TGTGCCAGCAGCTTAGGGAGGGCAGAAATAGCAACTAATGAAAAACTGTTTTTT
>NA|TRBJ2-7|TRBV19|NA
CASSGAGAFEQYF
TGTGCCAGTAGTGGGGCAGGGGCTTTCGAGCAGTACTTC
>TRBD1|TRBJ1-2|TRBV7-9|NA
CASSRRGGTDGYTF
TGTGCCAGCAGTCGAAGAGGGGGGACAGATGGCTACACCTTC
>NA|TRBJ2-7|TRBV5-1|NA
CASSLAGSGSRSYEQYF
TGCGCCAGCAGCTTAGCGGGCTCCGGGTCACGCTCCTACGAGCAGTACTTC
>TRBD1|TRBJ2-7|TRBV11-3|few
CASSLESPQGKGAYEQYF
TGTGCCAGCAGCTTAGAGAGCCCTCAGGGGAAGGGGGCATACGAGCAGTACTTC
>TRBD1|TRBJ1-5|TRBV9|NA
CASSPSGQGNQPQHF
TGTGCCAGCAGCCCGTCAGGACAGGGGAATCAGCCCCAGCATTTT
>TRBD2|TRBJ2-1|TRBV20-1|NA
CSASTSGGLYNEQFF
TGCAGTGCTAGTACTAGCGGGGGTTTATACAATGAGCAGTTCTTC
>NA|TRBJ2-1|TRBV5-1|NA
CASSRTGESYNEQFF
TGCGCCAGCAGTAGAACGGGGGAATCCTACAATGAGCAGTTCTTC
>TRBD2|TRBJ2-1|TRBV9|NA
CASSRTAAGGPYNEQFF
TGTGCCAGCAGCCGAACAGCAGCGGGGGGGCCATATAATGAGCAGTTCTTC
>TRBD1|TRBJ2-7|TRBV4-3|NA
CASSQDAGTGSPYEQYF
TGCGCCAGCAGCCAGGATGCCGGGACAGGGTCCCCCTACGAGCAGTACTTC